Shown below are 30 T cell receptor beta chains from a single sample sequenced in a study of cytomegalovirus exposure and HLA in healthy donors. PCR was performed using 60 Vbeta and 13 Jbeta primers. Repertoires were generated with immunoSEQ multiplex PCR, while TCRdb's copy carries only in-frame clones and drops some. The repertoire holds roughly 150,000 clones, with roughly 80% as singletons. Sequenced sample: PBMCs. The receptor source for this set is a male donor in good health and CMV-seronegative.

The rearrangement joins TRBV20-1 to TRBJ1-1; a weak D match, TRBD1 (5 bases). Trimming removed 3 bases from V and 11 bases from J, with 13 bases in between. The CDR3 consists of 11 residues. Germline values: CDR1 DFQATT, CDR2 SNEGSKA (reference sequence). In nucleotides, the CDR3 is TGCAGTGCTAGGCGCGGGACCAAGGCTTTCTTT. Its protein product is CSARRGTKAFF.

The chain uses TRBV9 and TRBJ1-6; 8 bases map to TRBD1. J lost 7 bases, V lost 2 bases, and 2 bases had no gene match. The CDR3 has 14 residues. Germline CDR1 SGDLS, CDR2 YYNGEE. CDR3 in amino acids: CASSVQGANSPLHF. The CDR3, as DNA: TGTGCCAGCAGCGTCCAGGGGGCAAATTCACCCCTCCACTTT. The full variable domain, its missing parts supplied by reference TRBV9 and TRBJ1-6, is DSGVTQTPKHLITATGQRVTLRCSPRSGDLSVYWYQQSLDQGLQFLIQYYNGEERAKGNILERFSAQQFPDLHSELNLSSLELGDSALYFCASSVQGANSPLHFGNGTRLTVT.

This clone was observed a handful of times. The rearrangement uses TRBV7-6 and TRBJ1-6, with D tentatively TRBD1 (6 bases). This CDR3 contains 14 residues. Germline CDR1 SGHVS, CDR2 FNYEAQ. V lost 2 bases to trimming and J lost 9 bases, with 11 bases between them. The CDR3 sequence is CASSLSQGPSPLHF. The CDR3 nucleotides are TGTGCCAGCAGCTTATCGCAGGGGCCTTCACCCCTCCACTTT. Full variable domain (rest looked up from reference TRBV7-6 and TRBJ1-6): GAGVSQSPRYKVTKRGQDVALRCDPISGHVSLYWYRQALGQGPEFLTYFNYEAQQDKSGLPNDRFSAERPEGSISTLTIQRTEQRDSAMYRCASSLSQGPSPLHFGNGTRLTVT.

CDR3 in amino acids: CAIRDPSGPETQYF. CDR3 DNA: TGTGCCATCAGGGACCCATCAGGGCCTGAGACCCAGTACTTC. The V and J genes are TRBV10-3 and TRBJ2-5; D may be TRBD1 (5 bases). In germline, CDR1 is ENHRY, CDR2 SYGVKD. Trimming took off 6 bases at V and 5 bases at J, with 16 bases between the two ends. The length of the CDR3 is 14 residues.

The genes are TRBV5-4 and TRBJ2-1; D remains ambiguous. Trimming pared 2 bases from V and 10 bases from J, leaving 13 bases between. The CDR3 runs to 13 residues. Germline V gives CDR1 SGHNT, CDR2 YYREEE (reference sequence). CDR3 sequence: CASSFIQVSEQFF. The DNA for the CDR3 is TGTGCCAGCAGCTTTATTCAGGTGTCGGAGCAGTTCTTC. The variable domain in full, with the rest retrieved from reference TRBV5-4 and TRBJ2-1, is ETGVTQSPTHLIKTRGQQVTLRCSSQSGHNTVSWYQQALGQGPQFIFQYYREEENGRGNFPPRFSGLQFPNYSSELNVNALELDDSALYLCASSFIQVSEQFFGPGTRLTVL.

V gene TRBV10-1 combines with J gene TRBJ2-1; D remains ambiguous. V lost 3 bases, J lost 0 bases, and 12 bases lay in between. The CDR3 is 16 amino acids. Germline assignment: CDR1 WNHNN and CDR2 SYGVQD (reference sequence). For the CDR3, the DNA is TGCGCCAGCAGTGATGTTGAGGCCCTCTCCTACAATGAGCAGTTCTTC. Its protein product is CASSDVEALSYNEQFF.

The chain recombines TRBV18 with TRBJ1-2; a weak D match, TRBD1 (6 bases). There are 16 residues in the CDR3. Germline CDR1 reads KGHSH; CDR2 reads LQKENI. V lost 0 bases and J lost 2, with 13 bases in between. The CDR3 is CASSPPTGMWNYGYTF. CDR3 DNA sequence: TGTGCCAGCTCACCACCTACAGGGATGTGGAACTATGGCTACACCTTC.

This chain uses TRBV7-8 with TRBJ2-3, with 7 bases aligning to TRBD2. This CDR3 is 15 amino acids long. Germline V lookup: CDR1 SGHVS, CDR2 FQNEAQ. V dropped 7 bases and J dropped 6; count of bases not matched to a gene: 13. The CDR3 spells CASTSLAVSTDTQYF. As DNA, the CDR3 is TGTGCCAGCACCTCCCTAGCGGTTAGTACGGATACGCAGTATTTT.

V gene TRBV5-4 combines with J gene TRBJ1-2; 8 bases are shared with TRBD1. The CDR3 loop spans 15 amino acids. Germline lookup yields CDR1 SGHNT and CDR2 YYREEE (reference sequence). The ends lost 4 bases at V and 2 bases at J; junction bases unmatched: 7. The CDR3 protein is CASSLPGQENYGYTF. The CDR3 nucleotides are TGTGCCAGCAGCCTGCCGGGACAGGAGAACTATGGCTACACCTTC.

CDR3 sequence: CASSELLASPYEQYF. Written as DNA, the CDR3 is TGCGCCAGCAGTGAGCTACTAGCGTCGCCCTACGAGCAGTACTTC. This chain links TRBV10-1 with TRBJ2-7; 7 bases match TRBD2. Germline trimming cut 2 bases from V and 2 bases from J; bases unmatched to any gene: 6. The CDR3 length is 15 residues. The V gene's germline CDR1 is WNHNN and CDR2 SYGVQD (reference sequence).

This clone was picked up one time. The chain has TRBV5-1 and TRBJ1-1; D is uncertain. The CDR3 runs 16 residues. From germline, CDR1 is SGHRS and CDR2 YFSETQ. V lost 0 bases and J lost 4, with 16 bases in between. CDR3 bases: TGCGCCAGCAGCTTGGTAGGTCAGAAGCGGGGCACTGAAGCTTTCTTT. It yields the protein CASSLVGQKRGTEAFF.

This clone was seen once. The V and J genes are TRBV14 and TRBJ1-6; the match to TRBD1 covers 9 bases. Germline loops: CDR1 SGHDN, CDR2 FVKESK. Trimming at V came to 2 bases and at J to 10 bases, leaving 6 bases not matched to a gene. This CDR3 comprises 15 residues. This CDR3 reads CASSQFGTGSSPLHF. Written as DNA, the CDR3 is TGTGCCAGCAGCCAATTTGGGACAGGGTCCTCACCCCTCCACTTT.

The chain links TRBV9 to TRBJ2-5; 7 bases match TRBD1. The CDR3 extends over 16 amino acids. CDR1 is SGDLS and CDR2 is YYNGEE in the germline V gene. Trimming at V came to 4 bases and at J to 5 bases, leaving 14 bases not matched to a gene. DNA for the CDR3: TGTGCCAGCAGCCCACACCACAGGGGTCTAATGGAGACCCAGTACTTC. It specifies CASSPHHRGLMETQYF. The complete variable domain, with remaining parts taken from reference TRBV9 and TRBJ2-5, reads DSGVTQTPKHLITATGQRVTLRCSPRSGDLSVYWYQQSLDQGLQFLIQYYNGEERAKGNILERFSAQQFPDLHSELNLSSLELGDSALYFCASSPHHRGLMETQYFGPGTRLLVL.

The chain employs TRBV4-2 and TRBJ1-5; 9 nucleotides align to TRBD1. The trim removed 4 bases at V and 6 bases at J, leaving 13 bases unmatched. Germline CDR1 and CDR2: LGHNA and YNFKEQ. This CDR3 region has 17 residues. The CDR3 DNA sequence: TGTGCCAGCAGCCTGACGGACAGGGGATCTAGGATTCAGCCCCAGCATTTT. It encodes CASSLTDRGSRIQPQHF.

Comment on this clone: The junction shows a germline mismatch at one end, possibly a read error. The V call is TRBV7-2, the J call TRBJ1-5, with D unclear. Per the germline V gene, CDR1 is SGHTA and CDR2 is FQGNSA. The CDR3 sequence is 13 residues long. The CDR3 DNA is TGTGCCCGCAGCTTGATACGGGGACAGCCCCAGCATTTT. It yields the protein CARSLIRGQPQHF. Combining the CDR3 with reference TRBV7-2 and TRBJ1-5 gives the whole variable domain GAGVSQSPSNKVTEKGKDVELRCDPISGHTALYWYRQSLGQGLEFLIYFQGNSAPDKSGLPSDRFSAERTGGSVSTLTIQRTQQEDSAVYLCARSLIRGQPQHFGDGTRLSIL.

V usage is TRBV7-8 and J usage is TRBJ2-1; a possible D gene is TRBD2 (6 bases). Trimming stripped 3 bases from V and 7 bases from J, with 19 bases between. Germline V gene data show CDR1 as SGHVS and CDR2 as FQNEAQ. The CDR3 sequence is 16 residues long. Here the CDR3 DNA reads TGTGCCAGCAGCTTGCGGGACCCCGGCGGGTTTAATGAGCAGTTCTTC. Translation gives CASSLRDPGGFNEQFF.

This chain links TRBV19 with TRBJ1-5, with TRBD1 matching over 7 bases. The CDR3 is 16 amino acids. J lost 2 bases, V lost 7 bases, and 11 bases had no gene match. Germline CDR1 is LNHDA and CDR2 is SQIVND (reference sequence). CDR3 sequence: CASTGLRTGRNQPQHF. In DNA, the CDR3 is TGTGCCAGTACCGGGTTGAGGACAGGACGCAATCAGCCCCAGCATTTT.

The chain uses TRBV19 and TRBJ2-5; 7 bases are shared with TRBD1. The V gene's germline CDR1 is LNHDA and CDR2 SQIVND (reference sequence). The CDR3 consists of 13 residues. The V and J ends lost 2 bases and 12 bases, in that order; junction bases with no gene match: 9. The CDR3 is CASSIRDSGSKYF. The CDR3 DNA follows: TGTGCCAGTAGTATACGGGACAGTGGTAGTAAGTACTTC.

The rearrangement uses TRBV6-1 and TRBJ1-3; D gene ambiguous. CDR1 MNHNS and CDR2 SASEGT come from the germline V gene. This CDR3 contains 12 residues. Trimming cost V 8 bases and J 2 bases, with 7 bases left between them. The CDR3 sequence is CASLTAGNTIYF. The CDR3 DNA is TGTGCCAGCTTAACAGCTGGAAACACCATATATTTT.

V and J are TRBV19 and TRBJ1-5; 10 bases match TRBD1. The CDR3 totals 19 residues. Germline V gives CDR1 LNHDA, CDR2 SQIVND (reference sequence). After removal of 0 bases from V and 4 bases from J, the junction contained 12 bases not matched to a gene. CDR3 loop: CASSIDRDRGYFRNQPQHF. In nucleotides, the CDR3 is TGTGCCAGTAGTATAGATCGGGACAGGGGTTATTTTCGTAATCAGCCCCAGCATTTT.

Details on this clone: Sequence at one end of the junction differs from germline and may be a read error. The chain has TRBV7-9 and TRBJ2-5; TRBD1 matches at 10 bases. The DNA end is a closer match to TRBJ2-7, so the J assignment may be wrong. Germline V CDR1 and CDR2: SEHNR, FQNEAQ (reference sequence). The CDR3 runs 15 residues. This CDR3 reads CASSLAGTGVYEQYF. The DNA for the CDR3 is TGTGCCAGCAGCCTAGCCGGGACAGGGGTCTACGAGCAGTACTTC.

The J gene is TRBJ2-7, the V gene TRBV7-9, with 11 bases matching TRBD1. The CDR3 runs to 16 residues. V lost 1 base to trimming and J lost 2 bases; unmatched junction nucleotides: 4. Germline CDR1 reads SEHNR; CDR2 reads FQNEAQ (reference sequence). The CDR3 protein is CASSLVGTGGTYEQYF. CDR3 nucleotides: TGTGCCAGCAGCTTAGTTGGGACAGGGGGAACCTACGAGCAGTACTTC. Drawing the rest from reference TRBV7-9 and TRBJ2-7, the complete variable domain is DTGVSQNPRHKITKRGQNVTFRCDPISEHNRLYWYRQTLGQGPEFLTYFQNEAQLEKSRLLSDRFSAERPKGSFSTLEIQRTEQGDSAMYLCASSLVGTGGTYEQYFGPGTRLTVT.

Turning to this clone: Distinct nucleotide sequences in the sample also encode this CDR3. The V gene is TRBV5-1, the J gene TRBJ1-1; D possibly corresponds to TRBD1 (5 bases). Germline V CDR1 and CDR2: SGHRS, YFSETQ. V lost 0 bases, J lost 6 bases, and 12 bases lay in between. This CDR3 spans 14 amino acids. The CDR3 DNA follows: TGCGCCAGCAGCTTGGTAAGGGGTAGCCCTGAAGCTTTCTTT. Its translation is CASSLVRGSPEAFF.

The chain has TRBV5-6 and TRBJ1-1; 8 nucleotides line up with TRBD1. This CDR3 spans 13 amino acids. Germline CDR1 and CDR2: SGHDT and YYEEEE. Unmatched junction bases numbered 2, after V lost 4 bases and J lost 3 bases. The CDR3 reads CASSRTGYTEAFF. The DNA of the CDR3 is TGTGCCAGCAGCCGGACAGGGTACACTGAAGCTTTCTTT.

This clone was detected a few times. This chain uses TRBV6-1 with TRBJ2-7; 9 bases are shared with TRBD1. V lost 1 base, J lost 13 bases, and 8 bases stayed unmatched. CDR3 length equals 13 residues. Germline assignment: CDR1 MNHNS and CDR2 SASEGT. The CDR3 spells CASSEGFRDRVYF. In DNA form, the CDR3 reads TGTGCCAGCAGTGAAGGTTTCAGGGACAGGGTTTACTTC.

The chain has TRBV19 and TRBJ1-5; weak D call: TRBD1 (5 bases). CDR1 is LNHDA and CDR2 is SQIVND in the germline V gene (reference sequence). V lost 3 bases to trimming and J lost 2 bases, with 8 bases between them. CDR3 length: 14 amino acids. The CDR3, as DNA: TGTGCCAGTAGTATTTGGGGCCGCAATCAGCCCCAGCATTTT. This codes for CASSIWGRNQPQHF.

In its sample, this clone was seen a few times. The chain combines TRBV5-1 with TRBJ1-3; D remains ambiguous. V lost 0 bases, J lost 0 bases, and 7 bases lay in between. Germline CDR1 and CDR2: SGHRS and YFSETQ. CDR3 length: 15 amino acids. DNA of the CDR3: TGCGCCAGCAGCTTGGCTCTCTTCTCTGGAAACACCATATATTTT. This sequence encodes CASSLALFSGNTIYF.

Here the CDR3 DNA reads TGTGCCAGCAGCTTGGCGGCAGGGGGGTACTATGGCTACACCTTC. It yields the protein CASSLAAGGYYGYTF. The V and J genes are TRBV5-4 and TRBJ1-2; 7 bases are shared with TRBD1. The length of the CDR3 is 15 residues. V shed 0 bases, J shed 3 bases, and the junction held 5 bases outside the gene matches. The germline V gene encodes CDR1 SGHNT and CDR2 YYREEE (reference sequence).

This chain connects TRBV2 to TRBJ2-1; D is perhaps TRBD1 (5 bases). V lost 2 bases and J lost 12, with 11 bases in between. There are 12 residues in the CDR3. Germline-derived CDR1 and CDR2 are SNHLY and FYNNEI. The CDR3 nucleotides read TGTGCCAGCAGTGAAAGCGACAGTGGGCAGTTCTTC. Translated, it gives CASSESDSGQFF.

The rearrangement uses TRBV18 and TRBJ1-1, with D hard to call. The CDR3 totals 13 residues. V was trimmed by 5 bases and J by 0 bases, leaving 7 bases between them. Germline lookup yields CDR1 KGHSH and CDR2 LQKENI. CDR3 sequence (DNA): TGTGCCAGCTCAGGAGGGATGAACACTGAAGCTTTCTTT. It specifies CASSGGMNTEAFF.